This T cell receptor beta chain was documented in a study of beta chain features in type 1 diabetes. Overall study context: Across all samples, 100 million to 130 million sorted cells were examined. Overall study results and limits: For patients, the naive, central memory and Treg TCRB repertoires appeared more alike than for healthy donors. Amplification by PCR could prefer shorter templates, with the same effect in patients and controls.

What was sequenced were expressed TCRB transcripts, since all of the isolated RNA had been reverse transcribed. Assay used: immunoSEQ multiplex PCR; TCRdb lists only in-frame clones, some missing. The repertoire holds 400,000 to 600,000 clones, with 30% as singletons. With 4 bases clipped from V and 4 bases from J, the junction kept 3 bases outside the gene matches. The CDR3 is 13 residues long. Germline V gene lookup returns CDR1 SGHRS and CDR2 YFSETQ. On this clone: Its antigen is not identified.

Isolation of CD4+ naive, central memory, regulatory and stem cell-like memory cells was achieved by sorting via CD45RO/CCR7/CD25/CD127/CD95/CD27. The gene calls are TRBV5-1 and TRBJ2-7; 9 nucleotides match TRBD1. Material for sequencing was naive CD4+ T cells from blood. This TCR derives from a man between 18 and 29 years old in good health. The CDR3 is CASSRGQGYEQYF. The CDR3, as DNA: TGCGCCAGCAGCAGAGGACAGGGGTACGAGCAGTACTTC.